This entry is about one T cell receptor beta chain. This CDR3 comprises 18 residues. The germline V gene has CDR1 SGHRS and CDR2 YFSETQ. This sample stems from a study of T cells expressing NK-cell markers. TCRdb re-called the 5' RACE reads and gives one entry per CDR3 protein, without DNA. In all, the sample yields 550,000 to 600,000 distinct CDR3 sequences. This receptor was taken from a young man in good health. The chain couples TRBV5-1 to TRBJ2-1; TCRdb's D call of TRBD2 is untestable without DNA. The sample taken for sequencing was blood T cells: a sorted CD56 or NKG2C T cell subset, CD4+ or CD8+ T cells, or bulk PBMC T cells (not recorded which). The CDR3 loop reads CASSSWSSGRTSYNEQFF.